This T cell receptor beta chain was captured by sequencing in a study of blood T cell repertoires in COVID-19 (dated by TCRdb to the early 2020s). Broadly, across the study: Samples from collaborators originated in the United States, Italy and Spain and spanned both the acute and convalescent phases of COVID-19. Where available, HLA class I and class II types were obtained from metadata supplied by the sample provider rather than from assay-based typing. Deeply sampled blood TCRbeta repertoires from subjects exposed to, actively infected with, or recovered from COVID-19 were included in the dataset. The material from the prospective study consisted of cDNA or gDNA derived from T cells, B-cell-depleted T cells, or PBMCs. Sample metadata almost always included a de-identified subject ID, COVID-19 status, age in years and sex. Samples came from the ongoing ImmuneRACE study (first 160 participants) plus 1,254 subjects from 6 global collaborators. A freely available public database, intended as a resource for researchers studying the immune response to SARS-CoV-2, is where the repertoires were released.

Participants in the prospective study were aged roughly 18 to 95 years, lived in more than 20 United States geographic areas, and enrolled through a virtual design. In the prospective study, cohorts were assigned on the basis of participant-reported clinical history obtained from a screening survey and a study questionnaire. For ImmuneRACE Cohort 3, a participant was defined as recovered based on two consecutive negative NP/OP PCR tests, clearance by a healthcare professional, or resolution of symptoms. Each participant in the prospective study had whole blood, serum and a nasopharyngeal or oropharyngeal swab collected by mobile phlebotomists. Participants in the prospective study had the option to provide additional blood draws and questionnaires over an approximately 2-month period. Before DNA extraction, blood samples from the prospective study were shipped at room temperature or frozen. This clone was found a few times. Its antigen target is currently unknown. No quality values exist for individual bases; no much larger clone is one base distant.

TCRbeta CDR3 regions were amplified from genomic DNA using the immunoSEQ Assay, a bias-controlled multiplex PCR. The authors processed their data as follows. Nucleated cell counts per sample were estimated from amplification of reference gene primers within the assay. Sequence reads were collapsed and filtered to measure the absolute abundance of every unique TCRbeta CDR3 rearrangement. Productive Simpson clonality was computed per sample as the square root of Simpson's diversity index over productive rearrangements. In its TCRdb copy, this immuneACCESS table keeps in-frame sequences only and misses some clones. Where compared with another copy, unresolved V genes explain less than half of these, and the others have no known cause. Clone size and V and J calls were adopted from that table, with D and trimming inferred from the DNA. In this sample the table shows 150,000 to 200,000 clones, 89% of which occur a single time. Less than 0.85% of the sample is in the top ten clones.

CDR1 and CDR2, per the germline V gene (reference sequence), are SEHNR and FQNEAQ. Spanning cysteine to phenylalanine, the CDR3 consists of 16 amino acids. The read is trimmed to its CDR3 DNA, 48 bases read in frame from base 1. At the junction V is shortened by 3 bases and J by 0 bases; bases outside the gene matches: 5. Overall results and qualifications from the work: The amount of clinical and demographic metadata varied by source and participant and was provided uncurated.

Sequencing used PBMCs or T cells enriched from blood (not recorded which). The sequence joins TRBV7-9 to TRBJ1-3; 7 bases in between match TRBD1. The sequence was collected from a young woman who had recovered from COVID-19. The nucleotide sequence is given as TGTGCCAGCAGCTTCCGGGACAGCTACTCTGGAAACACCATATATTTT. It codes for CASSFRDSYSGNTIYF.